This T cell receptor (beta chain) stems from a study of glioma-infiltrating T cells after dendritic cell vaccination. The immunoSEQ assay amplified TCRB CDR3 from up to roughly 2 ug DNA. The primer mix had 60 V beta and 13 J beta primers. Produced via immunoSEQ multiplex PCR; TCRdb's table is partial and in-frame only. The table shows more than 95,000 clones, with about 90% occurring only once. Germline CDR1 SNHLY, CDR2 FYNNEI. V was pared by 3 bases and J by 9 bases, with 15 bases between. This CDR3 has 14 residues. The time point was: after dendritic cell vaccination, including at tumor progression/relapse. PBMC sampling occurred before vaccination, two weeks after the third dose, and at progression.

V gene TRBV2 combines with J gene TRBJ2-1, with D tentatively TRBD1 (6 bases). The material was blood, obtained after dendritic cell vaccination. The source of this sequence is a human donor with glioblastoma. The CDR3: CASSEGTPGGEQFF. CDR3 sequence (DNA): TGTGCCAGCAGTGAGGGGACACCCGGCGGTGAGCAGTTCTTC.